This T cell receptor beta chain was recovered during a study of cytomegalovirus exposure and HLA in healthy donors (TCRdb year 2017). For the study in its entirety: In an earlier analysis of 587 of the donors, roughly 300 Gb of sequence data and 95 million to 130 million unique TCR beta sequences from about 190 million T cells were reported. Approximately 330 gigabases of sequencing data and roughly 80 million unique TCR sequences made up an early release that covered some 640 HLA-typed donors. Among the roughly 400 genotyped donors, approximately 76% belonged to the genetic ancestry cluster associated with self-reported Caucasian donors. The aim of the study was to test whether cataloging public T cell receptors could identify signatures of past pathogen exposure. The study used immunosequencing to profile the T cell repertoires of approximately 650 subjects and linked those repertoires to cytomegalovirus serostatus. A separate validation cohort of roughly 130 different subjects was used in addition to the approximately 700-subject first cohort. High-throughput TCR immunosequencing, statistical association of individual TCRs with disease status, and machine learning were combined to predict cytomegalovirus infection status. A later analysis re-analyzed previously published TCR beta repertoires from 666 donors and added high-resolution HLA genotyping to study TCR occurrence patterns. The later analysis used no new phenotypic data to find candidate immune exposures, relying instead on TCR beta sequences and their occurrence across donors. To decide whether each TCR beta V gene segment behaved as functional or pseudogenic, an earlier analysis of some 600 of the donors relied on high-throughput TCR beta sequencing. Donor age, sex, ethnicity and CMV serostatus were collected together with the repertoire data. A later genetic analysis used genome-wide SNP genotypes for 398 of the 666 donors, treating that subset as a discovery cohort. All discovery cohort repertoires had been generated using a single sequencing platform. Class I and class II HLA loci were covered by the typing at four-digit resolution. The number of donors typed differed by locus, with 629-630 for A, B, C, DRB1 and DQB1, more than 500 for DQA1, some 570 for DPA1, and some 470 for DPB1. Roughly 5 DR-DQ haplotypes were handled as single units for association and clustering because linkage in the cohort was strong. Among 300 to 500 genotyped donors of the cohort, an average of around 220,000 unique TCR beta nucleotide sequences was sequenced per donor, of which about 18% were non-productive.

The cohort was made up of roughly 670 healthy bone marrow donors. At the time of sampling, every cohort member was nominally healthy, though immune exposures that went unrecorded were likely present. The donor was CMV seropositive and was included in the group of 290 or so seropositive cohort members. Every donor gave a peripheral blood sample, and the peripheral blood mononuclear cells from that sample were used for TCR beta sequencing. Genomic DNA was extracted from the blood cell samples with the Qiagen DNeasy Blood Extraction Kit. The sample holds a few counts of this clone. Its antigen is currently not known. Base quality data are lacking; no much larger clone is found one base away. Results the study describes overall, beyond this receptor: Over 15 rarely observed V segments, including chromosome 9 orphons, were excluded from the earlier analysis of 550 to 700 of the donors because counts were too low. A further reported finding was that TCR beta sequences accurately predicted the HLA-A and HLA-B alleles for most subjects in the first cohort. The authors suggested that the approach could potentially be extended to other disease states and immunological phenotypes. The study gave a list of some 150 TCR beta chains associated with cytomegalovirus. HLA typing was unavailable for some donors at each locus, so association tests used only the typed subset. A later analysis associated around 16,000 TCR beta sequences with specific HLA alleles at a false discovery rate of 0.05. The cohort was sequenced for TCR beta chains only, and without alpha or paired-chain data the features that could be detected were limited. The classifier was reported to diagnose cytomegalovirus status with high specificity and sensitivity in both the original and validation cohorts. CMV serostatus was the only immune exposure information available for the cohort. Compared with equally common non-associated chains, HLA-associated TCR beta chains in a later analysis were more clonally expanded and had lower generation probabilities. In a later analysis, most CMV-associated TCR beta chains were found to appear HLA-restricted, with HLA associations seemingly driven largely by CMV exposure. In vitro tests confirmed that three of the cytomegalovirus-associated TCR beta chains recognize cytomegalovirus antigens. Across donors, most TCR sequences were observed very rarely, whereas some public TCRs were present in many individuals. A later genetic analysis reported fewer N-insertions in productive TCRs among donors in an Asian-associated ancestry cluster than the roughly 670-donor mean. A later genetic analysis associated a missense DCLRE1C variant with V-gene and J-gene trimming of TCR beta chains, and an independent cohort replicated the association. Presence/absence analyses assumed roughly uniform sequencing depth across donors, an assumption that may not hold. In a later analysis, TCR association rates were found to vary across HLA loci, with the most associated TCRs seen for DRB1 alleles and the fewest for HLA-C alleles. The sequencing pipeline was judged likely to have produced a cluster of highly shared sequence variants as a technical artifact. In an earlier analysis of some 500 of the donors, most TCR beta V segments appeared in productive rearrangements about 90% or about 30% of the time, broadly matching IMGT annotations. When HLA alleles, especially DR and DQ, strongly co-occurred, TCR associations were difficult to assign to individual alleles. The 87-base-pair reads could not distinguish some IMGT-functional V segments, including TRBV6-2 and TRBV6-3, so those segments were excluded. Linkage disequilibrium might explain the correlated functional status among segregating V segments, but an unknown experimental factor could not be excluded. Several of the top co-occurrence clusters appeared to be linked to parvovirus B19, influenza, CMV and Epstein-Barr virus, according to a later analysis.

The CDR3 runs 14 amino acids, cysteine and phenylalanine included. Solely the CDR3 DNA is kept, with 42 bases framed from the first base. V gives up 1 base and J gives up 5 bases, and the segment between their germline ends measures 13 bases. CDR1 and CDR2 were assigned from the germline V gene as SGHRS and YFSETQ. The library relied on the immunoSEQ multiplex PCR assay. A mixture of 60 forward primers for TCR Vbeta segments and 13 reverse primers for TCR Jbeta segments was used in the multiplex PCR. The CDR3 region of rearranged TCR beta genes was amplified from genomic DNA with a multiplex PCR assay. On the Illumina HiSeq System, the amplified TCR beta libraries were sequenced as 87-base-pair reads. Per the source publication's procedure: In a later analysis, some 80 million unique TCR beta chains were counted across the 500 to 850 repertoires, and roughly 11 million of these chains were shared by at least two donors. Raw reads were error-corrected and collapsed into unique sequences by a nearest-neighbor algorithm in which closely related sequences were merged to remove PCR and sequencing errors. V, D and J gene segments were assigned by aligning CDR3 sequences to IMGT reference sequences. For a sequence to be retained, a match of at least six nucleotides to both a V gene segment and a J gene segment was required. Rearrangements were called productive when the CDR3 lacked stop codons and stayed in frame with V and J; all others were non-productive. Following IMGT convention, CDR3 was defined as the stretch from the second conserved V-encoded cysteine up to the conserved J-encoded phenylalanine. In an earlier analysis of some 550 of the donors, sequences lacking an unambiguous match to a single V gene segment were excluded. An earlier analysis of a few hundred of the donors classified V segments as functional when productive rearrangements were above 56.7% and as segregating when the standard deviation between donors was above 5%. A statistical classification framework was developed to diagnose cytomegalovirus status using the catalog of TCR beta chain sequences. In a later analysis, TCR nucleotide sequences were compared against IMGT/GENE-DB human TR gene sequences so that V and J genes could be assigned. A later analysis assigned CDR3 sequences and most-parsimonious VDJ recombination scenarios with the TCRdist pipeline. In a later analysis, each TCR beta chain was defined by its CDR3 amino acid sequence together with its V-gene family, and reads lacking a unique V-gene family were excluded. As a way to deal with suspected cross-contamination and a sequencing artifact, a later analysis dropped under 600 nucleotide sequences that were highly shared and had low generation probability. In a later analysis, a clonal expansion index was calculated for each public chain from normalized within-repertoire ranks of inferred template counts. Generation probabilities in a later analysis came from a VDJ recombination model fitted to out-of-frame rearrangements, and those results were checked against IGoR. A later analysis scored TCR-TCR, TCR-HLA and TCR-CMV co-occurrence with hypergeometric tests, applying a repertoire-size bias correction to TCR pairs. To estimate false discovery rates, a later analysis permuted the HLA or CMV assignments 20 times. In a later analysis, co-occurring TCRs were grouped using DBSCAN, with TCRdist sequence similarity added in when clustering inside HLA-allele-positive subsets. Repertoires with fewer than 30,000 or more than 120,000 public chains, plus five repertoires with anomalous nucleotide sharing, were excluded from co-occurrence clustering. Not all clones reach the TCRdb copy of this immuneACCESS table, which keeps in-frame sequences only. Checked studies attribute under half of the gap to unresolved V genes and leave the rest unexplained. V and J calls and clone size are copied from that table; D and trimming were computed from the DNA. Across this sample there are 90,000 to 150,000 clones, with around 78% seen only once. The ten largest clonotypes hold around 3.3% of the sample.

The sample comprised PBMCs. The V and J genes are TRBV5-1 and TRBJ2-7; TRBD2 might be the D gene, on 5 matching bases. The TCR sequence derives from a woman between 25 and 40 years old in good health and CMV-seropositive. CDR3 reads: CASSLPGSGNEQYF. The DNA sequence is TGCGCCAGCAGCTTGCCGGGATCGGGGAACGAGCAGTACTTC. Reference TRBV5-1 and TRBJ2-7 proteins supply the regions before and after the CDR3; the full variable domain is: KAGVTQTPRYLIKTRGQQVTLSCSPISGHRSVSWYQQTPGQGLQFLFEYFSETQRNKGNFPGRFSGRQFSNSRSEMNVSTLELGDSALYLCASSLPGSGNEQYFGPGTRLTVT.